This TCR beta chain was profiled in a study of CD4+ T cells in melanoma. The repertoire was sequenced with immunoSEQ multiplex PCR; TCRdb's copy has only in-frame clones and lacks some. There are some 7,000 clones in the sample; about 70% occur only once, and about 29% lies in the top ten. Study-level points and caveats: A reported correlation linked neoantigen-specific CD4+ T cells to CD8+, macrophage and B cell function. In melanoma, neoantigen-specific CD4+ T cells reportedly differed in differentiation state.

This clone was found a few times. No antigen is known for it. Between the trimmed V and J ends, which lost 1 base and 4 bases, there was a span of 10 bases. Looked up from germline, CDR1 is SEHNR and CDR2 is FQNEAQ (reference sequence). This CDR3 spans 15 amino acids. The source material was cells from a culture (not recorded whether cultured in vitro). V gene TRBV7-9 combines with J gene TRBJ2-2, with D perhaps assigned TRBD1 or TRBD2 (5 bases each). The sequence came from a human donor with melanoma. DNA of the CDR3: TGTGCCAGCAGCTTAGGGCAGGGAGTCACCGGGGAGCTGTTTTTT. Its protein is CASSLGQGVTGELFF.